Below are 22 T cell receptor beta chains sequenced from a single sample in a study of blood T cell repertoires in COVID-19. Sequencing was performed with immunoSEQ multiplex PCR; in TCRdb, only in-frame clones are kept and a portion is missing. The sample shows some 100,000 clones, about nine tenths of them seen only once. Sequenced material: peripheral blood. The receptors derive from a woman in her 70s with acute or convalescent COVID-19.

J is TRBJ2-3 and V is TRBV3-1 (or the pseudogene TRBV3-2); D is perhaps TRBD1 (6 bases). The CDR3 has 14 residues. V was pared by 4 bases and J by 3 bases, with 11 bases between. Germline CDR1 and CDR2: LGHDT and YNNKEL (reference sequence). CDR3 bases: TGTGCCAGCAGCCCCAGTAGGGGGACAGATACGCAGTATTTT. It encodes CASSPSRGTDTQYF.

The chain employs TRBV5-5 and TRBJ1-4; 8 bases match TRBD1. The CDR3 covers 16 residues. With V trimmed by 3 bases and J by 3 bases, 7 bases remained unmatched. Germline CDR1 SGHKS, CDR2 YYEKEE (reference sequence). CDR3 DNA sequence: TGTGCCAGCAGCTCAAGAACAGGGGGAGCTAATGAAAAACTGTTTTTT. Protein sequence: CASSSRTGGANEKLFF.

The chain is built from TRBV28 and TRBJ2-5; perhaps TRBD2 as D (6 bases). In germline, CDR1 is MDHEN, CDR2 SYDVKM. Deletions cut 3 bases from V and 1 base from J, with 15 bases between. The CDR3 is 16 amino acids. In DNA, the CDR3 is TGTGCCAGCAGTTTTGACTCTAGCGCAACCCAAGAGACCCAGTACTTC. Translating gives CASSFDSSATQETQYF.

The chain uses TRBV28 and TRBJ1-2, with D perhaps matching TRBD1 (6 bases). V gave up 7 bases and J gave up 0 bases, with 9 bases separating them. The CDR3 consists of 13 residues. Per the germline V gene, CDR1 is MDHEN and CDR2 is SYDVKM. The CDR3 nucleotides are TGTGCCAGCAACGACAGGCCTAACTATGGCTACACCTTC. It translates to CASNDRPNYGYTF.

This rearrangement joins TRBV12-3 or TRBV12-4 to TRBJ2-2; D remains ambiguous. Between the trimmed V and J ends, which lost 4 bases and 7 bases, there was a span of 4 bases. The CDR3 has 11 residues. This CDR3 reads CASSSVGELFF. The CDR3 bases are TGTGCCAGCAGTTCTGTCGGGGAGCTGTTTTTT.

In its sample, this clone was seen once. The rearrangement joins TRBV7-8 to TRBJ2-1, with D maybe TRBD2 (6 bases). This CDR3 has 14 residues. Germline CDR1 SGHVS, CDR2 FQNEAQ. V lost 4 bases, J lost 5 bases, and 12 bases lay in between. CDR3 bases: TGTGCCAGCAGCTCGCCGCGGGACCACAATGAGCAGTTCTTC. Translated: CASSSPRDHNEQFF.

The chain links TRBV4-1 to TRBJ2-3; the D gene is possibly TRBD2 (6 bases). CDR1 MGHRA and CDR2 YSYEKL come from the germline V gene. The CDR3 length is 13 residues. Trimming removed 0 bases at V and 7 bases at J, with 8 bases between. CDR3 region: CASSQEGTHTQYF. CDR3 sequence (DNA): TGCGCCAGCAGCCAAGAGGGGACTCATACGCAGTATTTT.

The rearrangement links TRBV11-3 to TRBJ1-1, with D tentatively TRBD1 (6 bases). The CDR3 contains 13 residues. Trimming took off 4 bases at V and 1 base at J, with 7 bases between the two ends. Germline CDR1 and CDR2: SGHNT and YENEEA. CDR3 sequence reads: CASSSGANTEAFF. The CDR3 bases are TGTGCCAGCAGCTCAGGGGCGAACACTGAAGCTTTCTTT. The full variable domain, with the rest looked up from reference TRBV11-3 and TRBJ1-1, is EAGVVQSPRYKIIEKKQPVAFWCNPISGHNTLYWYLQNLGQGPELLIRYENEEAVDDSQLPKDRFSAERLKGVDSTLKIQPAELGDSAVYLCASSSGANTEAFFGQGTRLTVV.

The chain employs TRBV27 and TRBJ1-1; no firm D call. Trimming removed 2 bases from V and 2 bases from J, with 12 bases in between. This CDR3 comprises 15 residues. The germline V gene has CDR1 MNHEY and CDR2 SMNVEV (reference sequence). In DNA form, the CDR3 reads TGTGCCAGCAGTTTACGATTGGAGATAAACACTGAAGCTTTCTTT. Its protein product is CASSLRLEINTEAFF.

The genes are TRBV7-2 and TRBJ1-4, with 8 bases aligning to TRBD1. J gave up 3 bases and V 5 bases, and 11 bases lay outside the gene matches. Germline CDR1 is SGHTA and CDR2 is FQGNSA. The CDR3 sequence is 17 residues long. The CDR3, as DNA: TGTGCCAGCAGCGTTAGTCAGGGGGCGATGGCTAATGAAAAACTGTTTTTT. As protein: CASSVSQGAMANEKLFF.

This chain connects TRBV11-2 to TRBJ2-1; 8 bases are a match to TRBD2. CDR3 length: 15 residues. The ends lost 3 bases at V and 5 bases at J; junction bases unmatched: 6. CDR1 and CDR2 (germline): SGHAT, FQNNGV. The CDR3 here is CASSFTSGLNNEQFF. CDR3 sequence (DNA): TGTGCCAGCAGCTTTACTAGCGGCCTAAACAATGAGCAGTTCTTC.

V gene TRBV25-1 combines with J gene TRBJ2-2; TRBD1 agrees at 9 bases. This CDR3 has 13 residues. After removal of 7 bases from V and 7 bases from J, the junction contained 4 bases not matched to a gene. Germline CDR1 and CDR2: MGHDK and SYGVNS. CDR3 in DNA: TGTGCCAGCACCGGGACAGGGCACGGGGAGCTGTTTTTT. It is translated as CASTGTGHGELFF.

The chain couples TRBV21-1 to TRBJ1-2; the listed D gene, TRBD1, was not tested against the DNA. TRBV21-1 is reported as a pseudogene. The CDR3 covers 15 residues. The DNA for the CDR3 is TGTGCCAGCAGCAAAGGGGGACAGGGGAACTATGGCTACACCTTC. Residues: CASSKGGQGNYGYTF.

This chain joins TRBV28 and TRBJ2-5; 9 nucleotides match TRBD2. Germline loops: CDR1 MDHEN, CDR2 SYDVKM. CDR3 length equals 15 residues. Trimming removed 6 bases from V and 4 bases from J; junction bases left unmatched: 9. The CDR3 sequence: CASSQPAGGRETQYF. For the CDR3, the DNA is TGTGCCAGCAGCCAACCAGCGGGAGGTCGAGAGACCCAGTACTTC. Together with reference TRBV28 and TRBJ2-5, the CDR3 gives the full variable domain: DVKVTQSSRYLVKRTGEKVFLECVQDMDHENMFWYRQDPGLGLRLIYFSYDVKMKEKGDIPEGYSVSREKKERFSLILESASTNQTSMYLCASSQPAGGRETQYFGPGTRLLVL.

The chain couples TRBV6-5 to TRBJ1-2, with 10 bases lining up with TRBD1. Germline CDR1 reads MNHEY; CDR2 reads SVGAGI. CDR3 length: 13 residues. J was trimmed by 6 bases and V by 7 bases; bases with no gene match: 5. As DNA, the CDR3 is TGTGCCAGCAAGGGGACAGGGGACAATGGCTACACCTTC. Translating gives CASKGTGDNGYTF.

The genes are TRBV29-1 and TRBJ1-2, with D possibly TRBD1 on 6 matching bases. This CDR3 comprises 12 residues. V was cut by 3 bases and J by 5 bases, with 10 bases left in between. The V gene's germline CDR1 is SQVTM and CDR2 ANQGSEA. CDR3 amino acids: CSVDLDSYGYTF. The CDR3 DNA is TGCAGCGTTGATCTGGACAGTTATGGCTACACCTTC. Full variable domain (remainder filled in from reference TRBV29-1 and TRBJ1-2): SAVISQKPSRDICQRGTSLTIQCQVDSQVTMMFWYRQQPGQSLTLIATANQGSEATYESGFVIDKFPISRPNLTFSTLTVSNMSPEDSSIYLCSVDLDSYGYTFGSGTRLTVV.

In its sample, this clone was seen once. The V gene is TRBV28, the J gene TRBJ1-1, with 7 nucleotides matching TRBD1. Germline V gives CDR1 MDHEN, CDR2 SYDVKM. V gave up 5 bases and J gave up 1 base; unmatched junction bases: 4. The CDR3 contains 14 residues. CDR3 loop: CASSIRGRNTEAFF. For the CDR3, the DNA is TGTGCCAGCAGTATCAGGGGGAGGAACACTGAAGCTTTCTTT. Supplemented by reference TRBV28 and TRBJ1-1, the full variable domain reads DVKVTQSSRYLVKRTGEKVFLECVQDMDHENMFWYRQDPGLGLRLIYFSYDVKMKEKGDIPEGYSVSREKKERFSLILESASTNQTSMYLCASSIRGRNTEAFFGQGTRLTVV.

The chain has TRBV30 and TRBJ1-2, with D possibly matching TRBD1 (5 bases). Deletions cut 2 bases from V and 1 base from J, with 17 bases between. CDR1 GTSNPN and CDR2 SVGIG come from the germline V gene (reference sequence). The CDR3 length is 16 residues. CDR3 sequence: CAWSRGGTGDNYGYTF. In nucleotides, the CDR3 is TGTGCCTGGAGTAGAGGTGGCACAGGAGATAACTATGGCTACACCTTC. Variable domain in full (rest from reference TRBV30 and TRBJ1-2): SQTIHQWPATLVQPVGSPLSLECTVEGTSNPNLYWYRQAAGRGLQLLFYSVGIGQISSEVPQNLSASRPQDRQFILSSKKLLLSDSGFYLCAWSRGGTGDNYGYTFGSGTRLTVV.

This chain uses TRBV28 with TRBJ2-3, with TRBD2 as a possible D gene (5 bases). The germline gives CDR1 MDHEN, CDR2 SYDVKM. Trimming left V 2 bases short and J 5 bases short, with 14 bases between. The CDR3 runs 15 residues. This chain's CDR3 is CASSLMNARVDTQYF. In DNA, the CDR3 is TGTGCCAGCAGTTTAATGAACGCGCGGGTAGATACGCAGTATTTT. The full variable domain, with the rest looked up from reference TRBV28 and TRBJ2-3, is DVKVTQSSRYLVKRTGEKVFLECVQDMDHENMFWYRQDPGLGLRLIYFSYDVKMKEKGDIPEGYSVSREKKERFSLILESASTNQTSMYLCASSLMNARVDTQYFGPGTRLTVL.

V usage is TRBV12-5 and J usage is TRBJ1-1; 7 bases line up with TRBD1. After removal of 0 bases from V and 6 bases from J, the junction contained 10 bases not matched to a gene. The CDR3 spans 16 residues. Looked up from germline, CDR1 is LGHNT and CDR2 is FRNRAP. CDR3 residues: CASGLVLGRGLSEAFF. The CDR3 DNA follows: TGTGCTAGTGGTTTGGTGTTAGGCAGGGGGTTATCTGAAGCTTTCTTT.

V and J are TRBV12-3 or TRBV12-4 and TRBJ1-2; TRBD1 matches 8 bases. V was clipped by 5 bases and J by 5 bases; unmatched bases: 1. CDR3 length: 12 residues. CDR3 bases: TGTGCCAGCAGTCGGACAGGGTATGGCTACACCTTC. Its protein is CASSRTGYGYTF.

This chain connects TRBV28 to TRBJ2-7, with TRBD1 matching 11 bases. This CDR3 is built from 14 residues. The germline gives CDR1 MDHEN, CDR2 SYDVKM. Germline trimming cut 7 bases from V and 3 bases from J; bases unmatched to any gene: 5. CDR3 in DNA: TGTGCCAGCACCCTGGGACAGGGGGGCTACGAGCAGTACTTC. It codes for CASTLGQGGYEQYF.